This T cell receptor beta chain originates from a study of blood T cell repertoires in COVID-19. Study as a whole: The samples span acute and convalescent COVID-19 from the United States, Italy and Spain.

In the authors' methods: Researchers report that nucleated cell counts were estimated from reference gene primer amplification. Using immunoSEQ multiplex PCR, the repertoire was profiled, and TCRdb retains in-frame clones only, with some absent. V and J calls and clone size are those listed in that table; D and trimming were worked out from the DNA. This sample has tens of thousands of clones, with around four fifths found just once. The V and J ends lost 0 bases and 0 bases respectively, with 13 bases between them. This CDR3 spans 17 amino acids. CDR1 is SGDLS, CDR2 YYNGEE, per germline. The chain links TRBV9 to TRBJ1-3, with D possibly being TRBD1 (6 bases). Sequencing used peripheral blood. The sequence was collected from a human donor in a cohort sampled during active COVID-19. The CDR3 region is CASSVDTGSSSGNTIYF. CDR3 coding DNA: TGTGCCAGCAGCGTAGATACAGGGTCGAGCTCTGGAAACACCATATATTTT.